This TCR beta chain was captured in a study of T-cell reconstitution after alpha-beta-depleted transplantation in children. Per the germline V gene, CDR1 is LGHNT and CDR2 is FRNRAP. The CDR3 runs 17 residues. Trimming at V came to 3 bases and at J to 0 bases, leaving 6 bases not matched to a gene. A TCRbeta library incorporating unique molecular identifiers was prepared. Via MiXCR, TCRdb re-called the PCR reads, giving one row per CDR3 protein. Of about 540,000 distinct CDR3 sequences detected, approximately 20% appear once; the ten largest clones hold 3% to 3.5%. This clonotype was sampled from a human donor who donated a stem cell graft to a child with acute lymphoblastic leukemia. The V and J genes are TRBV12-5 and TRBJ2-1, with 9 bases matching TRBD2. The sample consisted of PBMCs from the stem cell graft donor, taken from the stem cell graft. CDR3 loop: CASGFSGSSSSYNEQFF. CDR3 nucleotides: TGTGCTAGTGGTTTTAGCGGGAGTTCCAGCTCCTACAATGAGCAGTTCTTC.